This T cell receptor beta chain emerged from a study of shared clonotypes between healthy human individuals. Study-wide points: Clonotype sharing among donors was thought likely to change with sequencing depth.

The authors loaded 200 ng DNA, about 30,000 T cell genomes, into sorted-subset replicate PCRs. Generated by immunoSEQ multiplex PCR, the TCRdb table keeps only in-frame clones and is missing some. The sample carries roughly 2.1 million clones, under 95% recorded once. Details on this clone: Its antigen is as yet unknown.

Positive CCR7 selection of CD45RO-negative cells yielded the naive CD8 cells, and terminally differentiated effector memory CD45RA+ cells were excluded. Donors comprised only Caucasian adults living in Nashville, Tennessee. The V segment lost 1 base and the J segment 2 bases; nucleotides outside the gene matches: 12. The CDR3 is made up of 18 amino acids. Germline lookup yields CDR1 SGHDN and CDR2 FVKESK. The chain employs TRBV14 and TRBJ2-3; TRBD2 aligns across 7 bases. The receptor's source is a man aged 18 to 30 in good health. Some clones in this sample may be carry-over from other donors' samples. Sequenced input: naive CD8+ T cells from PBMCs. CDR3 sequence reads: CASSQGMVKRDVTDTQYF. The CDR3 DNA sequence: TGTGCCAGCAGCCAAGGGATGGTGAAGCGGGACGTCACAGATACGCAGTATTTT. Together with reference TRBV14 and TRBJ2-3, the CDR3 gives the full variable domain: EAGVTQFPSHSVIEKGQTVTLRCDPISGHDNLYWYRRVMGKEIKFLLHFVKESKQDESGMPNNRFLAERTGGTYSTLKVQPAELEDSGVYFCASSQGMVKRDVTDTQYFGPGTRLTVL.